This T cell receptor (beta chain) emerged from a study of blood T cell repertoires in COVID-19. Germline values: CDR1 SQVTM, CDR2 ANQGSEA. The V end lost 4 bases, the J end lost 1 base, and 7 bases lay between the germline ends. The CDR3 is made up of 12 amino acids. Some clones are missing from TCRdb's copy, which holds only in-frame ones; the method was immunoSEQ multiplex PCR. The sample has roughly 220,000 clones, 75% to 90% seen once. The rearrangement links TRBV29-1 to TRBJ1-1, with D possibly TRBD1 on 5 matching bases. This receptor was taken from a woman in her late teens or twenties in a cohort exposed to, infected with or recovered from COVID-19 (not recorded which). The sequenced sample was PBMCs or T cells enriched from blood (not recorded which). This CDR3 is CSVVQGNTEAFF. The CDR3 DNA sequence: TGCAGCGTTGTTCAGGGGAACACTGAAGCTTTCTTT. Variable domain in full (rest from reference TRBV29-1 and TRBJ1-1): SAVISQKPSRDICQRGTSLTIQCQVDSQVTMMFWYRQQPGQSLTLIATANQGSEATYESGFVIDKFPISRPNLTFSTLTVSNMSPEDSSIYLCSVVQGNTEAFFGQGTRLTVV.